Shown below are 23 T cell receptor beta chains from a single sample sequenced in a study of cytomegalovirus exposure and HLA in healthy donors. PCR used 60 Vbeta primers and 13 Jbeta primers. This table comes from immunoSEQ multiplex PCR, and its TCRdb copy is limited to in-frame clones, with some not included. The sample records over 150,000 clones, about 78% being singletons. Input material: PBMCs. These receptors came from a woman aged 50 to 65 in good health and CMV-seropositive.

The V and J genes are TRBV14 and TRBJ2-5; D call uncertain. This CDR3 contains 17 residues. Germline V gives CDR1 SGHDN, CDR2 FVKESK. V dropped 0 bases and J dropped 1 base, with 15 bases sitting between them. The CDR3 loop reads CASSQDDPLETQETQYF. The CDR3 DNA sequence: TGTGCCAGCAGCCAAGATGATCCCCTAGAGACCCAAGAGACCCAGTACTTC.

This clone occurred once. CDR3 residues: CASNTMLTNEKLFF. The CDR3 DNA reads TGTGCCAGCAACACCATGCTAACTAATGAAAAACTGTTTTTT. The chain uses TRBV6-1 and TRBJ1-4; no reliable D call. The CDR3 extends over 14 amino acids. From germline, CDR1 is MNHNS and CDR2 SASEGT. Trimming left V 7 bases short and J 1 base short, with 10 bases between.

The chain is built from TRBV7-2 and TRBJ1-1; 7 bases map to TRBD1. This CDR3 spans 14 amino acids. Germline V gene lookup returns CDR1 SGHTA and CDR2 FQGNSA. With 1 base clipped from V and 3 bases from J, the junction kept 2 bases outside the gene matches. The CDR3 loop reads CASSLVQGDTEAFF. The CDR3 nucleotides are TGTGCCAGCAGCTTAGTTCAGGGGGACACTGAAGCTTTCTTT.

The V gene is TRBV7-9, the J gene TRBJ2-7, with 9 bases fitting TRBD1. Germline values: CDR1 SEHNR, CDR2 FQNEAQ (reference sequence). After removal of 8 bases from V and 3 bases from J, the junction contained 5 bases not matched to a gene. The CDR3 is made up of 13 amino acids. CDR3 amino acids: CASGGTGSYEQYF. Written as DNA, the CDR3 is TGTGCCAGCGGGGGGACAGGGAGCTACGAGCAGTACTTC.

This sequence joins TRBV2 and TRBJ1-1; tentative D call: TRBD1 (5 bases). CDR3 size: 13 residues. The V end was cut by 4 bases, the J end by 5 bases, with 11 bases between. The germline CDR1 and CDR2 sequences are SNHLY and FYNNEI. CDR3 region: CASSVDIRTEAFF. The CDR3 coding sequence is TGTGCCAGCAGTGTGGACATCCGAACTGAAGCTTTCTTT.

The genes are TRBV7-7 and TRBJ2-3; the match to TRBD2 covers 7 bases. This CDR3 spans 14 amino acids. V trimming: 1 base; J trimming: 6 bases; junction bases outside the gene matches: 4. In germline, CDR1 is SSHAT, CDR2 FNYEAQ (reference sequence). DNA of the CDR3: TGTGCCAGCAGCTTAGGCGGGGGATCGGATACGCAGTATTTT. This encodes CASSLGGGSDTQYF. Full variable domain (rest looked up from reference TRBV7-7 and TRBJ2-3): GAGVSQSPRYKVTKRGQDVTLRCDPISSHATLYWYQQALGQGPEFLTYFNYEAQPDKSGLPSDRFSAERPEGSISTLTIQRTEQRDSAMYRCASSLGGGSDTQYFGPGTRLTVL.

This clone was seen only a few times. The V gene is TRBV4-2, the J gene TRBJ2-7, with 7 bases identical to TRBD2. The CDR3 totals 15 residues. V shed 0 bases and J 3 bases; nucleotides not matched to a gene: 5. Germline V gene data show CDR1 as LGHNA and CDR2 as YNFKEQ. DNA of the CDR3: TGTGCCAGCAGCCAAGAGACTAGCTCCCACTACGAGCAGTACTTC. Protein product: CASSQETSSHYEQYF.

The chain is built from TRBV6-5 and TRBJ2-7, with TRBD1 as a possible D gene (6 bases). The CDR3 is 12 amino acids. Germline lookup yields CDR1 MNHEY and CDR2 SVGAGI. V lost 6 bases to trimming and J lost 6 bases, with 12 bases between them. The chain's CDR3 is CASRQGEVEQYF. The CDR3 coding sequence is TGTGCCAGCAGACAGGGTGAAGTCGAGCAGTACTTC.

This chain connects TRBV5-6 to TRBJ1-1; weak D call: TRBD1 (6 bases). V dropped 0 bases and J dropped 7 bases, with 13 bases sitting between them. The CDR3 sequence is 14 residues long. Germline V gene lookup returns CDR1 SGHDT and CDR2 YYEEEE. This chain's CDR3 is CASSLVDRPNEAFF. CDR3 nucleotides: TGTGCCAGCAGCTTGGTCGACAGGCCAAATGAAGCTTTCTTT. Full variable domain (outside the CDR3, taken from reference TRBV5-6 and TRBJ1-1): DAGVTQSPTHLIKTRGQQVTLRCSPKSGHDTVSWYQQALGQGPQFIFQYYEEEERQRGNFPDRFSGHQFPNYSSELNVNALLLGDSALYLCASSLVDRPNEAFFGQGTRLTVV.

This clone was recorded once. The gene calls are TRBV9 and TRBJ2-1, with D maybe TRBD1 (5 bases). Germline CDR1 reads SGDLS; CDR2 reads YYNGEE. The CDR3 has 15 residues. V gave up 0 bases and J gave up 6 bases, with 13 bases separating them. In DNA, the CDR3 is TGTGCCAGCAGCGTAGAAGGGGCTAGTGTCAATGAGCAGTTCTTC. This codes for CASSVEGASVNEQFF.

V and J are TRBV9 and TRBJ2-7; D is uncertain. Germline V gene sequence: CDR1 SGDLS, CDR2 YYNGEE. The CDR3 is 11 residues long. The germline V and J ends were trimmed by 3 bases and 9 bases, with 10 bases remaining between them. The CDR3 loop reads CASSANPGQYF. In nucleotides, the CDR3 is TGTGCCAGCAGCGCCAATCCGGGGCAGTACTTC.

DNA of the CDR3: TGTGCCAGCAGTGGAACGGGACAGGGGGCGAATGGCTACACCTTC. It translates to CASSGTGQGANGYTF. This sequence joins TRBV6-5 and TRBJ1-2; TRBD1 matches at 12 bases. This CDR3 comprises 15 residues. V dropped 5 bases and J dropped 6; count of bases not matched to a gene: 7. Germline assignment: CDR1 MNHEY and CDR2 SVGAGI.

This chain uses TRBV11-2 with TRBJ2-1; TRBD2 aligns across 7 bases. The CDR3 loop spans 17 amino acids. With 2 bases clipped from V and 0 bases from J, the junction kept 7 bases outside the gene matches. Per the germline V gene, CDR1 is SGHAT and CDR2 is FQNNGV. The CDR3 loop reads CASSLMGRVSSYNEQFF. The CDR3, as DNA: TGTGCCAGCAGCTTAATGGGGAGGGTAAGCTCCTACAATGAGCAGTTCTTC.

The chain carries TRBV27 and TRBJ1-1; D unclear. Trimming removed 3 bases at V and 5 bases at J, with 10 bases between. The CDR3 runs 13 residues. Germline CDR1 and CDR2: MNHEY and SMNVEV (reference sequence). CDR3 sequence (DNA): TGTGCCAGCAGTTTGGACCCGGGGACTGAAGCTTTCTTT. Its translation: CASSLDPGTEAFF.

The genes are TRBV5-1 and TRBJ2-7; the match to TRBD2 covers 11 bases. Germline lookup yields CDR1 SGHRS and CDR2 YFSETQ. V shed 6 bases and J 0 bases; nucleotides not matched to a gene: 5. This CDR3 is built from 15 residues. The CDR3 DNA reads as TGCGCCAGCACCAAGGGGACTAGCGGCTCCTACGAGCAGTACTTC. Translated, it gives CASTKGTSGSYEQYF.

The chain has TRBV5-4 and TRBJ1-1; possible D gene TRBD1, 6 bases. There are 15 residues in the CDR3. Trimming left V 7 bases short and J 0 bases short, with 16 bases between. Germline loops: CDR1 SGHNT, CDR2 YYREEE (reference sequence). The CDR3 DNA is TGTGCCAGCCACCCCACCGGACAGATGAACACTGAAGCTTTCTTT. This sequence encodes CASHPTGQMNTEAFF.

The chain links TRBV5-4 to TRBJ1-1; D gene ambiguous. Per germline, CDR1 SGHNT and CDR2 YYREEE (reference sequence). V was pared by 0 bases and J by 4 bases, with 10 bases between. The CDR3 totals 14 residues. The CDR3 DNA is TGTGCCAGCAGCTTGGAATGGTACGGCACTGAAGCTTTCTTT. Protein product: CASSLEWYGTEAFF. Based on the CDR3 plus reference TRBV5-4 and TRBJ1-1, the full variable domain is ETGVTQSPTHLIKTRGQQVTLRCSSQSGHNTVSWYQQALGQGPQFIFQYYREEENGRGNFPPRFSGLQFPNYSSELNVNALELDDSALYLCASSLEWYGTEAFFGQGTRLTVV.

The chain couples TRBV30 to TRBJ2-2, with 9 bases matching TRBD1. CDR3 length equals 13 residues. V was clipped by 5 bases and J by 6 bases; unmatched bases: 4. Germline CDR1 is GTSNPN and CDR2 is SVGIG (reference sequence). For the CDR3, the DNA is TGTGCCTGGGGGACAGGGAGGTCCGGGGAGCTGTTTTTT. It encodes CAWGTGRSGELFF.

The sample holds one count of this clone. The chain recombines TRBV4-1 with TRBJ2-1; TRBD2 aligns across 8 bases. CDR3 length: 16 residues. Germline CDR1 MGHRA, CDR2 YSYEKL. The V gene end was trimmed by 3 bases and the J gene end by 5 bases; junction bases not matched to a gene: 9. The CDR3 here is CASSHAGTRVNNEQFF. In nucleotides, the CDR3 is TGCGCCAGCAGCCATGCCGGGACTAGGGTGAACAATGAGCAGTTCTTC.

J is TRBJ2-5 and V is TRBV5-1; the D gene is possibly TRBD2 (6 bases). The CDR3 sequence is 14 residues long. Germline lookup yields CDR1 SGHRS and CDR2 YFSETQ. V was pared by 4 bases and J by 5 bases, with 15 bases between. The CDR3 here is CASSTGPGGETQYF. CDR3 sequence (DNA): TGCGCCAGCAGCACCGGACCTGGGGGGGAGACCCAGTACTTC.

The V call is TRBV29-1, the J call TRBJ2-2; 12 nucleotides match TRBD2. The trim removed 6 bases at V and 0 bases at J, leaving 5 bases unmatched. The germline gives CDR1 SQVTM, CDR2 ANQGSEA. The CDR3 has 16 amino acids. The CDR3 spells CSVRLAGATNTGELFF. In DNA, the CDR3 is TGCAGCGTAAGACTAGCGGGGGCTACGAACACCGGGGAGCTGTTTTTT.

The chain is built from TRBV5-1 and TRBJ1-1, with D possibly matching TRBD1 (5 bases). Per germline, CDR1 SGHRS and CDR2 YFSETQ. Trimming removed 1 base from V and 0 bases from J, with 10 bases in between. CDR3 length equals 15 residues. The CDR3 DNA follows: TGCGCCAGCAGCTTGTTCGACAGTTTGAACACTGAAGCTTTCTTT. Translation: CASSLFDSLNTEAFF.

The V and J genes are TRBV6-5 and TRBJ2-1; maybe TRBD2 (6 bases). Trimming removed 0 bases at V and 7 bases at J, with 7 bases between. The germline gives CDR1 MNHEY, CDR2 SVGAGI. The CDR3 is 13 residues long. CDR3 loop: CASSYSEGNEQFF. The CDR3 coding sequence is TGTGCCAGCAGTTACTCGGAGGGGAATGAGCAGTTCTTC.